This is a list of T cell receptor beta chains from one sample in a study of blood T cell repertoires in COVID-19. Using immunoSEQ multiplex PCR, the repertoire was profiled, and TCRdb retains in-frame clones only, with some absent. The data contain about 280,000 clones, roughly 86% of them singletons. The sequenced sample was PBMCs or T cells enriched from blood (not recorded which). The receptors come from a woman in her 30s who had recovered from COVID-19. CDR3s include the opening cysteine and the closing phenylalanine or tryptophan. D genes are given only for firm matches. Clone size is not always given. Where it is, it says once, few, many or a class for expanded clones.

cdr3_nt | cdr3_aa | v_call | d_call | j_call | clone_size
TGTGCCAGCAGCCAATCCCTGACAGCTGTAGATGCTAACTATGGCTACACCTTC | CASSQSLTAVDANYGYTF | TRBV3-1/TRBV3-2 | . | TRBJ1-2 | .
TGTGCCAGCAGCCCCCTGGCGCGGCCTAGCACAGATACGCAGTATTTT | CASSPLARPSTDTQYF | TRBV11-2 | . | TRBJ2-3 | .
TGTGCCAGCAGCTTATATCGGGGGGAGCCCCTCCACTTT | CASSLYRGEPLHF | TRBV7-8 | . | TRBJ1-6 | once
TGTGCCATCAGTGAGATACAAGAGACCCAGTACTTC | CAISEIQETQYF | TRBV10-3 | . | TRBJ2-5 | .
TGTGCCAGCAGCCCCCGGGGGACCGGGGAGCTGTTTTTT | CASSPRGTGELFF | TRBV7-2 | . | TRBJ2-2 | .
TGTGCCAGCAGCCAAGCTCTCCGGTTCACCGGGGAGCTGTTTTTT | CASSQALRFTGELFF | TRBV3-1/TRBV3-2 | . | TRBJ2-2 | .
TGTGCCAGCAGCTCCGGGACAGAAGAGTTCTTC | CASSSGTEEFF | TRBV7-9 | TRBD1 | TRBJ2-1 | once
TGTGCCAGCAAAGGGAGGGCCCTGGAAAAACTGTTTTTT | CASKGRALEKLFF | TRBV7-8 | . | TRBJ1-4 | .
TGTGCCAGCAGTTTAGGGGGGGGCGCCCCGGGGTACTTC | CASSLGGGAPGYF | TRBV27 | . | TRBJ2-7 | .
TGCGCCAGCAGCCAGAGACAGGGGAGCTCCTACGAGCAGTACTTC | CASSQRQGSSYEQYF | TRBV4-1 | TRBD1 | TRBJ2-7 | .
TGTGCCAGCAGCTTGGAGGATTATAACTATGGCTACACCTTC | CASSLEDYNYGYTF | TRBV6-2/TRBV6-3 | . | TRBJ1-2 | .
TGTGCCAGCAGCCCATTTCGGACTAGCGGAGGCACCGGGGAGCTGTTTTTT | CASSPFRTSGGTGELFF | TRBV3-1/TRBV3-2 | TRBD2 | TRBJ2-2 | .